This entry lists 4 T cell receptor beta chains sequenced from one sample in a study of CD8 T cells in ankylosing spondylitis (dated by TCRdb to 2016 to 2017). Libraries were made using 5' RACE. The sequencer was an Illumina HiSeq 2500. TCRdb reran the public reads through fastp at Q25 and MiXCR, keeping productive beta chains. One record per CDR3 amino acid sequence lists the most common genes and DNA. Recorded for this sample are hundreds of thousands of distinct CDR3 sequences; approximately 22% of them occurred a single time. 13% of the sample comes from the top ten. Source material: blood, either unsorted or a sorted T cell fraction (not recorded which). The receptors here all came from a male donor with ankylosing spondylitis or in good health (not recorded which).

Only a few counts were recorded for this clonotype. V gene TRBV7-8 combines with J gene TRBJ1-2, with D perhaps matching TRBD1 (6 bases). Trimming shortened V by 5 bases and J by 6 bases, and 22 bases separated the two germline ends. CDR1 SGHVS and CDR2 FQNEAQ come from the germline V gene. The CDR3 length is 16 residues. This CDR3 reads CASSPFGAGATNGYTF. DNA of the CDR3: TGTGCCAGCAGCCCCTTCGGGGCAGGGGCAACCAATGGCTACACCTTC.

This clonotype was observed a handful of times. The chain recombines TRBV3-1 with TRBJ2-7; unclear D gene. Deletions cut 2 bases from V and 1 base from J, with 9 bases between. Germline V gene lookup returns CDR1 LGHDT and CDR2 YNNKEL (reference sequence). This CDR3 has 14 amino acids. This CDR3 is CASSQRVQSYEQYF. The CDR3 nucleotides are TGTGCCAGCAGCCAACGGGTTCAATCCTACGAGCAGTACTTC.

The CDR3 coding sequence is TGTGCCAGCAGCTTAGTAGGTAGCGCAGATACGCAGTATTTT. Translated: CASSLVGSADTQYF. The chain has TRBV11-2 and TRBJ2-3; the D gene is possibly TRBD2 (5 bases). Germline values: CDR1 SGHAT, CDR2 FQNNGV. The CDR3 loop spans 14 amino acids. V lost 1 base and J lost 4, with 9 bases in between.

The rearrangement joins TRBV12-3 or TRBV12-4 to TRBJ2-7, with 9 nucleotides matching TRBD2. The CDR3 consists of 14 residues. The V gene end was trimmed by 3 bases and the J gene end by 6 bases; junction bases not matched to a gene: 6. The CDR3 nucleotides are TGTGCCAGCAGTTTCTTGCTAGCGGGGCCCGAGCAGTACTTC. This sequence encodes CASSFLLAGPEQYF.